This TCR beta chain is from a study of cytomegalovirus exposure and HLA in healthy donors. Concerning this clone: As yet, its antigen is unknown.

It was with 60 Vbeta and 13 Jbeta primers that the PCR ran. Using immunoSEQ multiplex PCR, the repertoire was profiled, and TCRdb retains in-frame clones only, with some absent. The sample includes 130,000 or so clones, roughly four fifths of them seen just once. The germline V gene encodes CDR1 MNHNY and CDR2 SVGAGI (reference sequence). V was pared by 6 bases and J by 5 bases, with 16 bases between. This CDR3 has 15 amino acids. Overall study results and limits: Because they were indistinguishable, some V segments, including TRBV6-2 and TRBV6-3, were excluded. Later on, an analysis found that several of the most significant clusters appeared to be linked to common viral pathogens, which included parvovirus B19.

This sequence joins TRBV6-6 and TRBJ2-2; a possible D gene is TRBD1 (6 bases). The sequenced sample consisted of PBMCs. The clonotype comes from a woman aged 40 to 50 in good health and CMV-seronegative. The CDR3 DNA is TGTGCCAGCAGCCGACCGCATACAGGGACCGGGGAGCTGTTTTTT. Protein sequence: CASSRPHTGTGELFF.